This TCR beta chain was identified in a study of control samples from healthy donors and cancer patients. Assay: immunoSEQ multiplex PCR; the TCRdb copy retains only in-frame clones and omits some. The data hold 50,000 or so clones, with over 90% observed a single time. Germline V gives CDR1 SGHTA, CDR2 FQGNSA. This CDR3 contains 14 residues. V shed 3 bases and J shed 5 bases, with 14 bases lying between them. The sample was PBMCs. The sequence was collected from a woman in her 50s with head and neck cancer. The chain uses TRBV7-2 and TRBJ2-7; D is possibly TRBD2 (6 bases). CDR3 residues: CASSFGTLGDEQYF. In DNA, the CDR3 is TGTGCCAGCAGCTTCGGGACTCTGGGCGACGAGCAGTACTTC. Looking up the rest from reference TRBV7-2 and TRBJ2-7 gives the full variable domain: GAGVSQSPSNKVTEKGKDVELRCDPISGHTALYWYRQSLGQGLEFLIYFQGNSAPDKSGLPSDRFSAERTGGSVSTLTIQRTQQEDSAVYLCASSFGTLGDEQYFGPGTRLTVT.